The clone carrying this T cell receptor beta chain counts as large. The data originate from a study of sequential checkpoint blockade in melanoma. Measured with immunoSEQ multiplex PCR; TCRdb has only the in-frame clones, and not every one. The table lists 4,200 or so clones, roughly a fifth of them singletons. This CDR3 comprises 16 residues. V lost 3 bases, J lost 7 bases, and 18 bases lay in between. Germline assignment: CDR1 SGHNT and CDR2 YENEEA. The treatment was: randomized to nivolumab then ipilimumab (arm A) or the reverse (arm B). The chain recombines TRBV11-3 with TRBJ1-4, with no clear D. This TCR came from a human donor with melanoma. Here the sequenced sample was tumor tissue (inferred from file names), taken from a patient given nivolumab and ipilimumab in sequence. The CDR3 is CASSLKANLGSEKLFF. The CDR3, as DNA: TGTGCCAGCAGCTTGAAAGCAAACCTGGGGAGTGAAAAACTGTTTTTT.